One T cell receptor (beta chain) is described in this entry. Its antigen is currently unknown. The method was immunoSEQ multiplex PCR; TCRdb's version includes in-frame clones alone and lacks a portion of them. The sample lists about 58,000 clones; roughly 71% were seen once. This record belongs to a study of cytotoxic CD8 clonotypes in ibrutinib-treated CLL. Overall study results and limits: Timing of sampling differed between sustained-remission and progressing patients.

The starting material was PBMCs, obtained after 12 months of ibrutinib treatment. This sequence originates from a human donor with chronic lymphocytic leukemia.

CDR3 sequence (DNA): TGTGCCAGCGGGACAGGGGGCATCTACGAGCAGTACTTC. This encodes CASGTGGIYEQYF. The chain joins TRBV6-6 to TRBJ2-7; 12 positions agree with TRBD1. With V trimmed by 8 bases and J by 3 bases, 2 bases remained unmatched. The length of the CDR3 is 13 residues. Per the germline V gene, CDR1 is MNHNY and CDR2 is SVGAGI (reference sequence).